This is a list of T cell receptor beta chains from one sample in a study of T cell responses to AZD1222 COVID-19 vaccine. Only in-frame clones appear in the TCRdb table, and some are missing; sequencing was by immunoSEQ multiplex PCR. The table lists some 93,000 clones, 85% to 90% of them singletons. The material was peripheral blood, obtained 28 days after the second AZD1222 dose. These receptors were taken from an adult who received the AZD1222 COVID-19 vaccine. Each CDR3 is given with its conserved first and last residue. A D gene is named only where the DNA matches it firmly. The size entry is marked missing in some rows and otherwise reads once, few, many or a size class.

D gene | clone size | J gene | V gene | CDR3 protein | CDR3 DNA
TRBD1 | - | TRBJ1-2 | TRBV10-3 | CAISDGQGANGYTF | TGTGCCATCAGTGACGGACAGGGGGCAAATGGCTACACCTTC
TRBD2 | - | TRBJ2-2 | TRBV4-3 | CASSQDWASGGPNTGELFF | TGCGCCAGCAGCCAAGATTGGGCTAGCGGGGGGCCGAACACCGGGGAGCTGTTTTTT
- | - | TRBJ1-2 | TRBV3-1/TRBV3-2 | CASSHIQEGGGYTF | TGTGCCAGCAGCCATATCCAGGAAGGTGGTGGCTACACCTTC
TRBD2 | - | TRBJ2-1 | TRBV19 | CASTGLAGNAEQFF | TGTGCCAGTACGGGTTTAGCGGGAAATGCTGAGCAGTTCTTC
- | few | TRBJ1-6 | TRBV7-8 | CASSTPRTAISSPLHF | TGTGCCAGCAGCACCCCTAGGACGGCAATTAGTTCACCCCTCCACTTT
TRBD2 | - | TRBJ2-3 | TRBV6-1 | CASSVAGLAVGTQYF | TGTGCCAGCAGTGTAGCGGGACTAGCAGTGGGTACGCAGTATTTT
- | - | TRBJ1-1 | TRBV28 | CASSLRATEAFF | TGTGCCAGCAGTTTGAGGGCTACTGAAGCTTTCTTT
- | - | TRBJ2-7 | TRBV5-1 | CASSLSSSTSYEQYF | TGCGCCAGCAGCTTGAGTTCGAGCACCTCCTACGAGCAGTACTTC
- | - | TRBJ1-2 | TRBV15 | CATSRDRFSNYGYTF | TGTGCCACCAGCAGAGACAGATTTTCTAACTATGGCTACACCTTC
TRBD1 | - | TRBJ1-2 | TRBV2 | CASRQGGSDGYTF | TGTGCCAGTAGACAGGGCGGGAGCGATGGCTACACCTTC
TRBD1 | - | TRBJ2-6 | TRBV4-3 | CASSQGGTASGANVLTF | TGCGCCAGCAGCCAAGGAGGGACAGCTTCTGGGGCCAACGTCCTGACTTTC
- | few | TRBJ2-1 | TRBV28 | CASRAQQGGTYNEQFF | TGTGCCAGCAGGGCCCAACAGGGAGGGACGTACAATGAGCAGTTCTTC
TRBD1 | - | TRBJ1-4 | TRBV29-1 | CSVDGTGREKLFF | TGCAGCGTGGACGGGACAGGGCGAGAGAAACTGTTTTTT
- | - | TRBJ1-3 | TRBV3-1/TRBV3-2 | CASSQGRTAFSGNTIYF | TGTGCCAGCAGCCAAGGACGGACGGCCTTCTCTGGAAACACCATATATTTT
- | - | TRBJ1-4 | TRBV19 | CASSRSGWGGSNEKLFF | TGTGCCAGTAGTCGGAGTGGGTGGGGAGGTTCTAATGAAAAACTGTTTTTT
- | - | TRBJ2-7 | TRBV7-3 | CASSLTRGSSYEQYF | TGTGCCAGCAGCTTAACGAGGGGAAGCTCCTACGAGCAGTACTTC
- | - | TRBJ2-2 | TRBV27 | CASSFGVGPLTGELFF | TGTGCCAGCAGTTTCGGGGTGGGACCGCTCACCGGGGAGCTGTTTTTT
- | - | TRBJ1-2 | TRBV5-1 | CASSLRVANYGYTF | TGCGCCAGCAGCTTGCGGGTTGCTAACTATGGCTACACCTTC
TRBD1 | - | TRBJ2-7 | TRBV5-6 | CASSIGQGDYEQYF | TGTGCCAGCAGCATAGGACAGGGGGACTACGAGCAGTACTTC
- | - | TRBJ1-4 | TRBV5-1 | CASSPGSTNEKLFF | TGCGCCAGCAGCCCCGGAAGCACTAATGAAAAACTGTTTTTT
- | - | TRBJ1-5 | TRBV7-2 | CASSRLGGSNQPQHF | TGTGCCAGCAGCCGCCTGGGGGGGAGCAATCAGCCCCAGCATTTT
- | - | TRBJ2-5 | TRBV5-1 | CASSLGRSETQYF | TGCGCCAGCAGCTTGGGAAGGAGTGAGACCCAGTACTTC
- | - | TRBJ2-7 | TRBV14 | CASSRGGQVTGGQYF | TGTGCCAGCAGCCGCGGGGGACAGGTTACCGGAGGGCAGTACTTC
TRBD2 | - | TRBJ2-1 | TRBV9 | CASSLGLAGGRLFF | TGTGCCAGCAGCTTGGGACTAGCGGGGGGGCGTCTGTTCTTC
- | - | TRBJ1-1 | TRBV6-1 | CASTEVQSGNTEAFF | TGTGCCAGCACTGAAGTGCAGAGTGGGAACACTGAAGCTTTCTTT
- | once | TRBJ2-1 | TRBV6-5 | CASKGDAHYNEQFF | TGTGCCAGCAAGGGGGATGCCCACTACAATGAGCAGTTCTTC
TRBD1 | - | TRBJ2-5 | TRBV19 | CASSAGTVIRETQYF | TGTGCCAGTAGCGCCGGGACAGTGATCAGAGAGACCCAGTACTTC
- | - | TRBJ2-1 | TRBV28 | CASSLYGGKDEQFF | TGTGCCAGCAGTTTATACGGCGGGAAAGATGAGCAGTTCTTC
TRBD2 | - | TRBJ2-3 | TRBV11-2 | CASSHPGGGDTQYF | TGTGCCAGCAGCCACCCGGGAGGGGGAGATACGCAGTATTTT
TRBD2 | - | TRBJ2-5 | TRBV11-2 | CASSWYGGRGGRETQYF | TGTGCCAGCAGCTGGTACGGGGGACGGGGGGGCCGAGAGACCCAGTACTTC
- | - | TRBJ1-2 | TRBV2 | CASRTGYGYTF | TGTGCCAGCAGGACAGGCTATGGCTACACCTTC
TRBD1 | - | TRBJ1-2 | TRBV10-3 | CAISGGQNYGYTF | TGTGCCATCAGTGGGGGACAGAACTATGGCTACACCTTC
TRBD2 | - | TRBJ2-7 | TRBV7-2 | CASSETASGGREYF | TGTGCCAGCAGCGAGACAGCTAGCGGGGGACGAGAGTACTTC
TRBD2 | - | TRBJ2-7 | TRBV3-1/TRBV3-2 | CASSLAGTSGRAAYEQYF | TGTGCCAGCAGCTTAGCCGGGACTAGCGGGAGGGCCGCCTACGAGCAGTACTTC
TRBD2 | - | TRBJ2-5 | TRBV15 | CATSRDRGGTSGRGETQYF | TGTGCCACCAGCAGAGATCGGGGCGGGACTAGCGGGAGAGGCGAGACCCAGTACTTC
TRBD1 | - | TRBJ1-1 | TRBV4-2 | CASSQDSHRGPVWEAFF | TGTGCCAGCAGCCAAGATTCGCACAGGGGCCCGGTTTGGGAAGCTTTCTTT
TRBD1 | - | TRBJ2-7 | TRBV5-1 | CASAQGDEGWDEQYF | TGCGCCAGCGCTCAGGGGGACGAAGGTTGGGACGAGCAGTACTTC
TRBD1 | - | TRBJ1-1 | TRBV19 | CASRVQGADTEAFF | TGTGCCAGCCGCGTACAGGGGGCGGACACTGAAGCTTTCTTT
- | - | TRBJ2-3 | TRBV11-3 | CASSLGRDTQYF | TGTGCCAGCAGCTTAGGCCGAGATACGCAGTATTTT
- | - | TRBJ2-7 | TRBV28 | CALSTESGSYEQYF | TGTGCGTTATCGACAGAAAGTGGCTCCTACGAGCAGTACTTC
- | - | TRBJ2-1 | TRBV5-1 | CASSPGQGDNEQFF | TGCGCCAGCTCTCCGGGACAAGGGGACAATGAGCAGTTCTTC
TRBD2 | - | TRBJ2-3 | TRBV5-1 | CASSLTGTSGAFTDTQYF | TGCGCCAGCAGCTTGACTGGGACTAGCGGGGCGTTCACAGATACGCAGTATTTT
TRBD1 | few | TRBJ1-1 | TRBV10-1 | CASSPGQGTAFF | TGCGCCAGCAGTCCCGGACAGGGGACCGCTTTCTTT
TRBD1 | - | TRBJ1-1 | TRBV11-3 | CASSLDEGARIAFF | TGTGCCAGCAGCTTAGATGAGGGGGCGCGGATCGCTTTCTTT
- | - | TRBJ1-1 | TRBV6-5 | CASRPGENTEAFF | TGTGCCAGCAGACCGGGGGAGAACACTGAAGCTTTCTTT
TRBD2 | - | TRBJ2-7 | TRBV28 | CASRLAGSTYEQYF | TGTGCCAGCAGGCTAGCGGGATCTACCTACGAGCAGTACTTC
TRBD1 | - | TRBJ2-7 | TRBV11-2 | CASSSQGATYEQYF | TGTGCCAGCAGCTCGCAGGGGGCCACCTACGAGCAGTACTTC
- | once | TRBJ1-2 | TRBV5-1 | CASSLDGLGYTF | TGCGCCAGCAGCTTGGACGGGCTTGGCTACACCTTC
- | - | TRBJ2-7 | TRBV11-1 | CASSLVGSLGYEQYF | TGTGCCAGCAGCTTAGTGGGGAGTCTTGGATACGAGCAGTACTTC
- | many | TRBJ1-3 | TRBV3-1/TRBV3-2 | CASSHNQPGHHSGNTIYF | TGTGCCAGCAGCCACAATCAACCGGGACACCACTCTGGAAACACCATATATTTT
TRBD2 | - | TRBJ2-3 | TRBV3-1/TRBV3-2 | CASSQTSGGTSTDTQYF | TGTGCCAGCAGCCAAACTAGCGGGGGCACTAGCACAGATACGCAGTATTTT
TRBD2 | - | TRBJ2-3 | TRBV3-1/TRBV3-2 | CASSLRLAGADTQYF | TGTGCCAGCAGCCTTCGACTAGCGGGAGCAGATACGCAGTATTTT
- | once | TRBJ2-3 | TRBV12-3/TRBV12-4 | CASSFEGPDTQYF | TGTGCCAGCAGTTTTGAGGGCCCAGATACGCAGTATTTT
- | - | TRBJ2-7 | TRBV2 | CASSEVGYSYEQYF | TGTGCCAGCAGTGAAGTCGGCTACTCCTACGAGCAGTACTTC
- | - | TRBJ2-1 | TRBV27 | CASRRTSEQFF | TGTGCCAGCAGGCGGACGAGTGAGCAGTTCTTC
- | - | TRBJ2-2 | TRBV6-1 | CASSERQDGELFF | TGTGCCAGCAGTGAACGGCAGGACGGGGAGCTGTTTTTT